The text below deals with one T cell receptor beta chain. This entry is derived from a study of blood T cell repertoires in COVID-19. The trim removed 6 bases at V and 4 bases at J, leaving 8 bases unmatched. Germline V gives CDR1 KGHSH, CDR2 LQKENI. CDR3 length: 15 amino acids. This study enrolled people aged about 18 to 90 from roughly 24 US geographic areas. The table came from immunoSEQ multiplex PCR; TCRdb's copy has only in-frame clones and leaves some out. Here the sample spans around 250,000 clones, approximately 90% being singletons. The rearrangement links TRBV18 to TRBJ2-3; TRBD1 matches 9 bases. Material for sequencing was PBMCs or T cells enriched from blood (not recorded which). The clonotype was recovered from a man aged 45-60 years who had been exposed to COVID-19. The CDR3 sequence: CASSPPNRGPDTQYF. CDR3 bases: TGTGCCAGCTCGCCTCCAAACAGGGGGCCAGATACGCAGTATTTT.